This T cell receptor beta chain was observed in a study of healthy donors' naive CD4 and CD8 T cells. General observations from the study: Bulk sequencing left alpha and beta chains unpaired.

For this clonotype: Its specificity is unknown.

The CDR3 spans 14 residues. V gave up 2 bases and J gave up 1 base, with 8 bases separating them. Per the germline V gene, CDR1 is MNHEY and CDR2 is SMNVEV (reference sequence). Each TCR library used approximately 500 ng of total RNA and a linear amplification protocol. MiXCR, applied by TCRdb to the reads, yields one record per CDR3 protein. The sample has around 200,000 distinct CDR3 sequences, about 76% seen once. The chain has TRBV27 and TRBJ1-1, with D unclear. This receptor was identified in a pool of human donors in good health; the sample pools cells from several healthy donors. The sequenced sample consisted of naive CD4+ and CD8+ T cells sorted from blood, pooled from several donors. The CDR3 is CASSLMPGNTEAFF. The CDR3 bases are TGTGCCAGCAGTTTAATGCCGGGGAACACTGAAGCTTTCTTT.